The T cell receptor beta chain under discussion was sequenced for a study of technical replicates of blood from a few donors. Germline CDR1 is SGHRS and CDR2 is YFSETQ. The CDR3 extends over 15 amino acids. The V end was cut by 4 bases, the J end by 1 base, with 14 bases between. The protocol was immunoSEQ multiplex PCR, while the TCRdb copy is restricted to in-frame clones and leaves out a portion. This sample has about 88,000 clones, with about 95% found just once. What was sequenced was T cells isolated from PBMCs. This sequence was found in a human donor in good health. J is TRBJ1-1 and V is TRBV5-1; tentatively, D is TRBD1 (5 bases). The CDR3 DNA is TGCGCCAGCAGCGCTACAGGATATGGGAACACTGAAGCTTTCTTT. Its translation is CASSATGYGNTEAFF.